Listed here is a single T cell receptor beta chain. No antigen is known for it. This entry belongs to a study of blood T cells in healthy people across ages. CDR1 and CDR2 (germline): SGHRS, YFSETQ. Trimming removed 4 bases from V and 3 bases from J; junction bases left unmatched: 9. This CDR3 is built from 16 residues. Regarding the study as a whole: Measured against age, TCR beta diversity per million T cells decreased in a roughly linear manner. The unsorted PBMCs prevented any conclusive comparison of naive versus antigen-experienced cells.

Primed by a sample-barcoded 5' primer and a J-beta primer mix, a second PCR proceeded for 7 to 11 cycles. One entry per CDR3 protein, called by TCRdb with MiXCR from the 5' RACE reads. This sample yields around 1,600,000 distinct CDR3 sequences, of which roughly two fifths are seen a single time; less than 5% belongs to the top ten. This TCR was recovered from a woman in her late teens or twenties in good health. The source material was blood. The chain joins TRBV5-1 to TRBJ2-3; 9 nucleotides match TRBD1. CDR3 bases: TGCGCCAGCAGCCTACAGGGGGCGCGTCTTACAGATACGCAGTATTTT. This translates into CASSLQGARLTDTQYF.